This TCR beta chain stems from a study of T-cell memory formation after mild COVID-19. The germline CDR1 and CDR2 sequences are MDHEN and SYDVKM. This CDR3 is 14 amino acids long. J lost 0 bases, V lost 10 bases, and 8 bases had no gene match. TCRdb ran MiXCR on the 5' RACE reads and lists one entry per CDR3 protein. This sample yields about 310,000 distinct CDR3 sequences, of which less than 20% are seen a single time; 20% to 25% belongs to the top ten. This sequence was found in a man between 18 and 29 years old who had mild COVID-19 (a few samples of this study predate the infection). Cell type and time point are not known. Input material: PBMCs or a T cell subset sorted from them (not recorded which). The rearrangement links TRBV28 to TRBJ1-1, with TRBD1 matching over 7 bases. The CDR3 DNA reads as TGTGCCATCATAACCGGGACAGTGAACACTGAAGCTTTCTTT. This gives the protein CAIITGTVNTEAFF. Full variable domain (remainder filled in from reference TRBV28 and TRBJ1-1): DVKVTQSSRYLVKRTGEKVFLECVQDMDHENMFWYRQDPGLGLRLIYFSYDVKMKEKGDIPEGYSVSREKKERFSLILESASTNQTSMYLCAIITGTVNTEAFFGQGTRLTVV.